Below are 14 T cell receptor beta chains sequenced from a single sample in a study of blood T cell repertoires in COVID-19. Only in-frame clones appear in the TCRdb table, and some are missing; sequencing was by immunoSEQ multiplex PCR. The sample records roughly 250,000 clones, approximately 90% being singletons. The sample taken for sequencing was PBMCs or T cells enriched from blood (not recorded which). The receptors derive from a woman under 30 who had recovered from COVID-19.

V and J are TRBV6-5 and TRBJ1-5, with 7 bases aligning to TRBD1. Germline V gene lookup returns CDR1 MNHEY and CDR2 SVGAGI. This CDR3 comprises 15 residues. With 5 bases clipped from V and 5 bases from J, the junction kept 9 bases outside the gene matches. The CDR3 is CASSPQRDSYQPQHF. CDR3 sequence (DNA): TGTGCCAGCAGTCCTCAGAGGGACAGCTATCAGCCCCAGCATTTT.

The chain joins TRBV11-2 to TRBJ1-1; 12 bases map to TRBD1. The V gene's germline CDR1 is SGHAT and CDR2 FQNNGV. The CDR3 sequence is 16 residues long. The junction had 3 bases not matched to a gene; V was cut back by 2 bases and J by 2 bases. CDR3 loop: CASSLFGTGGNTEAFF. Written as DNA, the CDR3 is TGTGCCAGCAGCTTATTCGGGACAGGGGGCAACACTGAAGCTTTCTTT.

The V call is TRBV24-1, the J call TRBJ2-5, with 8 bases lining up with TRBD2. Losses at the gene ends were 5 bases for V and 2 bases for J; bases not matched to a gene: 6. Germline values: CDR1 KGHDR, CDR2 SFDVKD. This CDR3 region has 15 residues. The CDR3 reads CATSGKAGEQETQYF. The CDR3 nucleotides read TGTGCCACCAGTGGGAAAGCGGGGGAACAAGAGACCCAGTACTTC.

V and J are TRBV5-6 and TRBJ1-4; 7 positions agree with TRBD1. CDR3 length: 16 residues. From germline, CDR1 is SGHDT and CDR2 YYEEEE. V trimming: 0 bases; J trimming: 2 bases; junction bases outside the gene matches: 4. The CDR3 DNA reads TGTGCCAGCAGCTTGGCAGGGGGGTCGACTAATGAAAAACTGTTTTTT. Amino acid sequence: CASSLAGGSTNEKLFF.

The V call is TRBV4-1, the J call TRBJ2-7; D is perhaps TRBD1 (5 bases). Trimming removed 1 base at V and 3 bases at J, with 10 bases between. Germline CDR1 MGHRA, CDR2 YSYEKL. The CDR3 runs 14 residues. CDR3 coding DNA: TGCGCCAGCAGCCAAGGAAGGGGCTACTACGAGCAGTACTTC. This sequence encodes CASSQGRGYYEQYF.

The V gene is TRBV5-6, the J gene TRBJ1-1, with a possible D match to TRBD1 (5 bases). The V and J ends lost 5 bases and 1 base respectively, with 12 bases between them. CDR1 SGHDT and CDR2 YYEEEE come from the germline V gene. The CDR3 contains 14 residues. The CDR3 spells CASSTGHTNTEAFF. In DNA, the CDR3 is TGTGCCAGCAGTACCGGACACACGAACACTGAAGCTTTCTTT.

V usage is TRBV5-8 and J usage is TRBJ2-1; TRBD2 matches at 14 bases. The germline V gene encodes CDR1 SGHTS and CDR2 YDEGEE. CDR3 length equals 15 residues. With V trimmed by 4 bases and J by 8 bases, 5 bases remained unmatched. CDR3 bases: TGTGCCAGCAGCCTCGGACTAGCGGGGGGCGATGAGCAGTTCTTC. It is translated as CASSLGLAGGDEQFF.

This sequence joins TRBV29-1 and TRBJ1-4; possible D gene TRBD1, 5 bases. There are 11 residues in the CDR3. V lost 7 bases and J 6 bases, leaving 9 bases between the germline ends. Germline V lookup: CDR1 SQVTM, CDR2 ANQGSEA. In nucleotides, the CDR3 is TGCAGCGCCGGGGGAGATGAAAAACTGTTTTTT. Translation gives CSAGGDEKLFF.

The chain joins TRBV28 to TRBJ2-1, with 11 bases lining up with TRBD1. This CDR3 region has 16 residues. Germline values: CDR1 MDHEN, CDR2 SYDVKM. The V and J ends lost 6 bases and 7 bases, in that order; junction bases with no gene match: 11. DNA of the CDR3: TGTGCCAGCAGCTACGGAGGGGGACAGGGGGAAAATGAGCAGTTCTTC. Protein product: CASSYGGGQGENEQFF.

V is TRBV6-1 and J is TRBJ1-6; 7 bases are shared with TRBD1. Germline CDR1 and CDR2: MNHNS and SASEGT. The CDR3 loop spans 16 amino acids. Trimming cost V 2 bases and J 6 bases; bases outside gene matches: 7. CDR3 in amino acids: CASSEYIGTVNSPLHF. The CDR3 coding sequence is TGTGCCAGCAGTGAATATATCGGGACAGTTAATTCACCCCTCCACTTT.

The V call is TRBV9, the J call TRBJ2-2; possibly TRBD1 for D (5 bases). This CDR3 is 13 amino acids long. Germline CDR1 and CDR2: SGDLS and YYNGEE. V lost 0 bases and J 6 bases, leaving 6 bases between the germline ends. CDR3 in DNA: TGTGCCAGCAGCGTAGAGGGGTCCGGGGAGCTGTTTTTT. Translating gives CASSVEGSGELFF.

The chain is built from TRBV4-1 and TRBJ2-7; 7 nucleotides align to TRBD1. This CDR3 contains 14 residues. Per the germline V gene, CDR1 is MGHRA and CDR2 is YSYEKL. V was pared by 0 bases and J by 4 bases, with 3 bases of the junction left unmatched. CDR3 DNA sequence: TGCGCCAGCAGCCAAGAGAACAGGGGATACGAGCAGTACTTC. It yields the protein CASSQENRGYEQYF.

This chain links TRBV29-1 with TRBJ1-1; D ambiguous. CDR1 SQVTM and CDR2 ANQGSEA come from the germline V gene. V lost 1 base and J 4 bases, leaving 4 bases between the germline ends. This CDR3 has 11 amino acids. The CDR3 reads CSVEGSTEAFF. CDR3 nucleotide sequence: TGCAGCGTTGAAGGGAGCACTGAAGCTTTCTTT. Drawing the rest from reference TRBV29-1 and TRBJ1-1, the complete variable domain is SAVISQKPSRDICQRGTSLTIQCQVDSQVTMMFWYRQQPGQSLTLIATANQGSEATYESGFVIDKFPISRPNLTFSTLTVSNMSPEDSSIYLCSVEGSTEAFFGQGTRLTVV.

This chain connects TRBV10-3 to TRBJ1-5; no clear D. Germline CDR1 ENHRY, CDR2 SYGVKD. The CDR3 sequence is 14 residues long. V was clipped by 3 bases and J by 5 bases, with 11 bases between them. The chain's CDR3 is CAISDGGSDQPQHF. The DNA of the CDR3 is TGTGCCATCAGTGACGGCGGGTCGGATCAGCCCCAGCATTTT.